This is a list of T cell receptor beta chains from one sample in a study of technical replicates of blood from a handful of donors. Produced via immunoSEQ multiplex PCR; TCRdb's table is partial and in-frame only. The sample has under 95,000 clones, approximately 95% seen once. The sequenced material came from T cells isolated from PBMCs. The receptors derive from a human donor in good health. Both conserved end residues are part of each CDR3. D genes are given only for firm matches. Clone sizes are given selectively: once, few, many, or a class where the clone is expanded.

>TRBD1|-|TRBV27|TRBJ1-1|14
TGTGCCAGCAGTAAGACAGGGTACGGCTCTGAAGCTTTCTTT
CASSKTGYGSEAFF
>TRBD1|once|TRBV7-9|TRBJ1-2|17
TGTGCCAGCAGCTTAAGGTTACGGACAGGGGATAACTATGGCTACACCTTC
CASSLRLRTGDNYGYTF
>TRBD1|once|TRBV9|TRBJ2-7|17
TGTGCCAGCAGCGTCGACAGACAGGGGATCGTGTTCGACGAGCAGTACTTC
CASSVDRQGIVFDEQYF
>-|-|TRBV9|TRBJ2-2|17
TGTGCCAGCAGCGGGGTGGGTCAGGGGCTCCTCACCGGGGAGCTGTTTTTT
CASSGVGQGLLTGELFF
>TRBD2|-|TRBV5-1|TRBJ2-5|16
TGCGCCAGCAGCTTGCCGATAGCGGGGGGTCAAGAGACCCAGTACTTC
CASSLPIAGGQETQYF
>-|-|TRBV21-1|TRBJ2-7|11
TGTGCCAGCAGCAAAGATCGGGGGCAGTACTTC
CASSKDRGQYF
>-|-|TRBV30|TRBJ1-3|13
TGTGCCTGGAGTGCAGGGACTGGAAACACCATATATTTT
CAWSAGTGNTIYF
>TRBD2|-|TRBV28|TRBJ2-7|14
TGTGCCAGCACCCCCCGGGAGGGACTCTACGAGCAGTACTTC
CASTPREGLYEQYF
>-|-|TRBV5-6|TRBJ2-3|17
TGTGCCAGCAGCTTGTTTGTGACAGGTCCGGACACAGATACGCAGTATTTT
CASSLFVTGPDTDTQYF
>TRBD2|-|TRBV10-1|TRBJ2-7|15
TGCGCCACCTCGACGGGGACTAGCGGGTTCTACGAGCAGTACTTC
CATSTGTSGFYEQYF
>-|-|TRBV5-1|TRBJ1-1|15
TGCGCCAGCAGCCCGGACAACGGAATGAACACTGAAGCTTTCTTT
CASSPDNGMNTEAFF
>TRBD1|-|TRBV6-6|TRBJ2-5|13
TGTGCCAGCAGAAGGACAGGGTCGGAGACCCAGTACTTC
CASRRTGSETQYF
>TRBD1|-|TRBV5-4|TRBJ2-5|17
TGTGCCAGCAGCTTGGAAGGGGACAGGGCAGTACAAGAGACCCAGTACTTC
CASSLEGDRAVQETQYF
>TRBD1|-|TRBV6-1|TRBJ2-7|13
TGTGCCACGAGGACAGGGGGGGGCTACGAGCAGTACTTC
CATRTGGGYEQYF
>TRBD2|-|TRBV7-3|TRBJ2-1|15
TGTGCCAGCAGCTCCCGACTAGCGGGCGTCGATGAGCAGTTCTTC
CASSSRLAGVDEQFF
>TRBD2|-|TRBV11-3|TRBJ2-1|14
TGTGCCAGCAGCTTGACTAGCGGGGATAATGAGCAGTTCTTC
CASSLTSGDNEQFF
>-|-|TRBV4-2|TRBJ2-1|17
TGTGCCAGCAGCCAGCCCCCTAGCGAGTGGGCCTACAATGAGCAGTTCTTC
CASSQPPSEWAYNEQFF
>-|-|TRBV28|TRBJ1-1|13
TGTGCCAGCAGTCCAGGGGTTTGGACTGAAGCTTTCTTT
CASSPGVWTEAFF
>-|-|TRBV6-1|TRBJ1-2|14
TGTGCCAGCAGTGATAGGACAAGTGGTCGTGGCTACACCTTC
CASSDRTSGRGYTF
>-|once|TRBV7-9|TRBJ2-7|13
TGTGCCAGCAGCTACAGGGAAACCTACGAGCAGTACTTC
CASSYRETYEQYF
>-|-|TRBV18|TRBJ2-5|13
TGTGCCAGCTCACCCATAGCCCAAGAGACCCAGTACTTC
CASSPIAQETQYF
>-|-|TRBV9|TRBJ2-3|15
TGTGCCAGCAGCGTAGGGTCACTCCGCACAGATACGCAGTATTTT
CASSVGSLRTDTQYF
>-|once|TRBV11-3|TRBJ2-7|16
TGTGCCAGCAGCTCAAGGTGGCAGGGGTCAAGGGGGGAGCAGTACTTC
CASSSRWQGSRGEQYF
>-|-|TRBV4-2|TRBJ2-4|15
TGTGCCAGCAGCCAAGATCCTGCGGATATGGACATTCAGTACTTC
CASSQDPADMDIQYF
>-|-|TRBV2|TRBJ2-7|16
TGTGCCAGCAGCCTTGACCACCGGGACACATCTTGGGAGCAGTACTTC
CASSLDHRDTSWEQYF
>TRBD1|-|TRBV14|TRBJ2-1|16
TGTGCCAGCAGCCAAGACCATGGGACAGGCTACAATGAGCAGTTCTTC
CASSQDHGTGYNEQFF
>TRBD1|-|TRBV10-1|TRBJ2-7|14
TGCGCCAGCAGCAAGACAGGGGTGGTCTACGAGCAGTACTTC
CASSKTGVVYEQYF
>TRBD1|-|TRBV27|TRBJ2-1|14
TGTGCCAGCAGTCCCGACAGGGAATACAATGAGCAGTTCTTC
CASSPDREYNEQFF